This T cell receptor (beta chain) was sequenced in a study of CD8 T cells in Susac syndrome. Sequencing targeted TCR beta in T cells from blood (CD8+ and CD4+). Negative isolation was applied to CD8+ and CD4+ T cells, and FACS enrichment was applied to TEMRA cells. Trimming at V came to 4 bases and at J to 7 bases, leaving 9 bases not matched to a gene. The CDR3 runs 14 residues. In germline, CDR1 is SEHNR, CDR2 FQNEAQ (reference sequence). Study-wide points: The study's TCR sequencing and HLA analysis covered a relatively small number of individuals, and the study acknowledged this.

Comment on this clonotype: Its target is unknown.

The authors reverse transcribed roughly 0.5 to 1 ug RNA with random hexamers. Multiplex PCR with immunoSEQ amplified the TCR beta CDR3 across 54 Vbeta and 13 Jbeta. TCRdb ran MiXCR on the immunoSEQ multiplex PCR reads and lists one entry per CDR3 protein. The sample contains 150,000 to 200,000 distinct CDR3 sequences, about 95% of which appear only once. The sequence came from a human donor in good health. This sequence joins TRBV7-9 and TRBJ2-7, with 8 bases that match TRBD1. Sequencing used CD4+ T cells from PBMCs. This CDR3 is CASSSWTGLGEQYF. Written as DNA, the CDR3 is TGTGCCAGCAGCTCTTGGACAGGGCTAGGGGAGCAGTACTTC. Using reference TRBV7-9 and TRBJ2-7 for the parts outside the CDR3, the full variable domain is DTGVSQNPRHKITKRGQNVTFRCDPISEHNRLYWYRQTLGQGPEFLTYFQNEAQLEKSRLLSDRFSAERPKGSFSTLEIQRTEQGDSAMYLCASSSWTGLGEQYFGPGTRLTVT.